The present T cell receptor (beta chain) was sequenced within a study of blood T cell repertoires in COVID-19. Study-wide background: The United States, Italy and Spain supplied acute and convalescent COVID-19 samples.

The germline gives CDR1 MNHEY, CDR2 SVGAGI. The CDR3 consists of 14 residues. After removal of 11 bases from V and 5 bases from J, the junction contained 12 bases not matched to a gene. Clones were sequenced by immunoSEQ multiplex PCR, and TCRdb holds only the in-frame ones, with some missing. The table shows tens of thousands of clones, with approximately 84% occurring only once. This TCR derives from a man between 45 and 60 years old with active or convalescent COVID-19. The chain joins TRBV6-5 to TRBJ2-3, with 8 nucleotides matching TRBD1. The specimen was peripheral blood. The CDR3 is CASSMDRVKDTQYF. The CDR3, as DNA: TGTGCCTCTTCTATGGACAGGGTTAAAGATACGCAGTATTTT.